The 3 T cell receptor beta chains below were found in one sample sequenced in a study of CD8+ T cells in alopecia areata. As the sequencing template, cDNA was produced by extracting RNA and reverse transcribing it. Here immunoSEQ multiplex PCR was the method, and the copy in TCRdb shows in-frame clones only, minus some. The sample shows 150,000 to 200,000 clones, 67% of them seen only once. The sequenced sample was CD8+ T cells sorted from blood, obtained at week 0. The receptors shown here come from a human donor with alopecia areata.

The chain is built from TRBV13 and TRBJ1-2; D unresolved. This CDR3 comprises 15 residues. Trimming took off 7 bases at V and 1 base at J, with 16 bases between the two ends. The germline CDR1 and CDR2 sequences are PRHDT and FYEKMQ (reference sequence). The chain's CDR3 is CASTHAGDINYGYTF. In DNA form, the CDR3 reads TGTGCCAGCACCCACGCAGGAGATATTAACTATGGCTACACCTTC.

The V and J genes are TRBV25-1 and TRBJ2-7; D is uncertain. The V gene lost 4 bases and the J gene lost 0 bases, with 4 bases spanning the gap. Germline V lookup: CDR1 MGHDK, CDR2 SYGVNS. There are 12 residues in the CDR3. Written as DNA, the CDR3 is TGTGCCAGCAGTGTGGTCTCCTACGAGCAGTACTTC. Its translation is CASSVVSYEQYF.

Remarks on this clone: This sample includes further DNA sequences coding for the same CDR3. The chain uses TRBV9 and TRBJ2-2; no clear D. The germline gives CDR1 SGDLS, CDR2 YYNGEE. Trimming took 0 bases from V and 6 from J, leaving 3 bases between them. This CDR3 contains 12 residues. The chain's CDR3 is CASSVGSGELFF. The CDR3 nucleotides read TGTGCCAGCAGCGTAGGGTCCGGGGAGCTGTTTTTT.